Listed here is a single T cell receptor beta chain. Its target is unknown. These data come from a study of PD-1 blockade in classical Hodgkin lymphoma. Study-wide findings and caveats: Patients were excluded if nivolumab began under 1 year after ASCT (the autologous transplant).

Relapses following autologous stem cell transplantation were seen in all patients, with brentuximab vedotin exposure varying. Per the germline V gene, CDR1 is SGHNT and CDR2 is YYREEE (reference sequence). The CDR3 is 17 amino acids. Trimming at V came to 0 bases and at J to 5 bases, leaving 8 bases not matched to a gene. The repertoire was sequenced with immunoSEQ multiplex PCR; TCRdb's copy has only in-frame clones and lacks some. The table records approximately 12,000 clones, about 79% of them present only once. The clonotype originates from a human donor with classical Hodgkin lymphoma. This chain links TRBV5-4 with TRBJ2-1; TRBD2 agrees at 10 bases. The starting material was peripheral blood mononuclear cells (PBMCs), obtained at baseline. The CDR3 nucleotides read TGTGCCAGCAGCTTGGACGGACTAGCGGAACGACACAATGAGCAGTTCTTC. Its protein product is CASSLDGLAERHNEQFF.